The 9 T cell receptor beta chains listed next were all sequenced from one sample in a study of OX40 agonist ivuxolimab in advanced cancers. Receptor amplification or capture employed the immunoSEQ multiplex PCR assay. TCRdb's version of the immuneACCESS table is confined to in-frame rearrangements and falls short of the full clone set. An unresolved V gene accounts for under half of the shortfall where checked; the remainder is of unknown origin. The sample yields approximately 79,000 clones; less than 90% were counted once. The ten biggest clones cover around 3.2% of the sample. The material sequenced was CD4+ or CD8+ T cells sorted from blood, taken in a trial of the OX40 agonist ivuxolimab. The receptors shown here come from an adult with an advanced solid tumor such as melanoma, head and neck, liver or kidney cancer.

The V call is TRBV6-1, the J call TRBJ1-1, with 7 bases fitting TRBD1. V lost 7 bases and J lost 0; bases outside the gene matches: 5. The germline gives CDR1 MNHNS, CDR2 SASEGT. The CDR3 covers 14 residues. CDR3 amino acids: CASTLGQLNTEAFF. In nucleotides, the CDR3 is TGTGCCAGCACCTTGGGACAGTTGAACACTGAAGCTTTCTTT.

The rearrangement joins TRBV28 to TRBJ1-1; D is uncertain. Trimming left V 3 bases short and J 11 bases short, with 10 bases between. Germline V gives CDR1 MDHEN, CDR2 SYDVKM. CDR3 length: 11 amino acids. The CDR3 DNA reads TGTGCCAGCAGTTTCGTGTCTCAGGCTTTCTTT. Translation gives CASSFVSQAFF.

This rearrangement joins TRBV6-6 to TRBJ1-1; D remains unclear. Trimming cost V 2 bases and J 3 bases, with 4 bases left between them. CDR1 MNHNY and CDR2 SVGAGI come from the germline V gene (reference sequence). The CDR3 consists of 12 residues. CDR3 in amino acids: CASSYGYTEAFF. The CDR3 coding sequence is TGTGCCAGCAGTTACGGCTACACTGAAGCTTTCTTT.

V and J are TRBV7-2 and TRBJ2-5; D call uncertain. The CDR3 totals 16 residues. V was pared by 1 base and J by 2 bases, with 14 bases between. Germline assignment: CDR1 SGHTA and CDR2 FQGNSA. In DNA, the CDR3 is TGTGCCAGCAGCTTAGGAGTCCACTCCGTTCAAGAGACCCAGTACTTC. It specifies CASSLGVHSVQETQYF.

The rearrangement uses TRBV6-5 and TRBJ1-3; no firm D call. Germline V gives CDR1 MNHEY, CDR2 SVGAGI. CDR3 length: 15 amino acids. Trimming shortened V by 0 bases and J by 0 bases, and 6 bases separated the two germline ends. The CDR3 coding sequence is TGTGCCAGCAGTTACTCCATAATCTCTGGAAACACCATATATTTT. Translating gives CASSYSIISGNTIYF.

The V gene is TRBV6-5, the J gene TRBJ2-1, with 11 positions matching TRBD2. V was clipped by 5 bases and J by 7 bases; unmatched bases: 7. CDR1 is MNHEY and CDR2 is SVGAGI in the germline V gene. The CDR3 contains 15 residues. The CDR3 sequence is CASSHGTSGLNEQFF. The CDR3 DNA sequence: TGTGCCAGCAGTCACGGGACTAGCGGCCTAAATGAGCAGTTCTTC.

This clone was picked up one time. The V and J genes are TRBV25-1 and TRBJ1-1; no clear D. V lost 3 bases and J lost 4, with 12 bases in between. Germline loops: CDR1 MGHDK, CDR2 SYGVNS. There are 14 residues in the CDR3. The CDR3 nucleotides read TGTGCCAGCAGTGATCTCCTCGGGTTCACTGAAGCTTTCTTT. Its translation: CASSDLLGFTEAFF.

The chain joins TRBV6-1 to TRBJ2-2; D possibly uses TRBD1 or TRBD2 (5 bases each). Trimming took off 6 bases at V and 9 bases at J, with 8 bases between the two ends. CDR1 is MNHNS and CDR2 is SASEGT in the germline V gene. This CDR3 region has 11 residues. The CDR3 protein is CASRGERELFF. CDR3 bases: TGTGCCAGCAGGGGGGAGAGGGAGCTGTTTTTT.

The table lists this clone with a count of one. CDR3 sequence reads: CASSVGVSRLGTDTQYF. The CDR3 DNA sequence: TGTGCCAGCAGCGTAGGGGTCTCGCGTCTCGGCACAGATACGCAGTATTTT. The V call is TRBV9, the J call TRBJ2-3; D ambiguous. CDR1 and CDR2 from the germline V gene are SGDLS and YYNGEE. V was clipped by 0 bases and J by 1 base, with 15 bases between them. The CDR3 totals 17 residues. The full variable domain, its missing parts supplied by reference TRBV9 and TRBJ2-3, is DSGVTQTPKHLITATGQRVTLRCSPRSGDLSVYWYQQSLDQGLQFLIQYYNGEERAKGNILERFSAQQFPDLHSELNLSSLELGDSALYFCASSVGVSRLGTDTQYFGPGTRLTVL.